A single sample is the source of the 5 T cell receptor beta chains below, sequenced in a study of T cell responses to AZD1222 COVID-19 vaccine. The method was immunoSEQ multiplex PCR; TCRdb's version includes in-frame clones alone and lacks a portion of them. The sample yields roughly 260,000 clones, about 92% seen once. Sequences were derived from peripheral blood, sampled on day 0 of AZD1222 vaccination. Every receptor here comes from an adult in good health.

Turning to this clone: At one end, the junction sequence differs from germline, possibly due to a read error. The chain carries TRBV4-1 and TRBJ2-2; possibly TRBD1 or TRBD2 for D (7 bases each). Germline CDR1 MGHRA, CDR2 YSYEKL. The CDR3 is 18 amino acids. CDR3 sequence (DNA): TGCGCCCGCAGCCCCCGAGGGGGCGGGGGAGCGAACACCGGGGAGCTGTTTTTT. It codes for CARSPRGGGGANTGELFF.

This rearrangement joins TRBV19 to TRBJ1-5, with 11 bases lining up with TRBD1. V trimming: 7 bases; J trimming: 11 bases; junction bases outside the gene matches: 16. The CDR3 covers 16 residues. Germline assignment: CDR1 LNHDA and CDR2 SQIVND (reference sequence). The CDR3 protein is CASTRAPGQGVVAQHF. For the CDR3, the DNA is TGTGCCAGTACCAGAGCTCCGGGACAGGGGGTAGTAGCCCAGCATTTT.

The gene calls are TRBV11-2 and TRBJ1-6; no definite D call. The CDR3 loop spans 12 amino acids. V was clipped by 7 bases and J by 14 bases, with 15 bases between them. Germline values: CDR1 SGHAT, CDR2 FQNNGV. The CDR3 region has the DNA TGTGCCAGCACCTCTTCGGATAAGTCCCTCCACTTT. Encoded protein: CASTSSDKSLHF.

The CDR3, as DNA: TGTGCCAGCTCACCGAGTAGTGCCAGCTACGAGCAGTACTTC. It translates to CASSPSSASYEQYF. The V gene is TRBV18, the J gene TRBJ2-7, with D uncertain. The CDR3 covers 14 residues. V lost 3 bases and J 3 bases, leaving 12 bases between the germline ends. From germline, CDR1 is KGHSH and CDR2 LQKENI.

J is TRBJ1-5 and V is TRBV19; 7 bases map to TRBD1. Germline V gene data show CDR1 as LNHDA and CDR2 as SQIVND (reference sequence). The CDR3 is 15 amino acids. Unmatched junction bases numbered 8, after V lost 5 bases and J lost 4 bases. The CDR3 protein is CASSPTGAGNQPQHF. CDR3 coding DNA: TGTGCCAGTAGTCCCACAGGGGCTGGAAATCAGCCCCAGCATTTT.